This TCR beta chain appears in the sequencing data of a study of siplizumab effects on memory and regulatory T cells. Findings and limits, study-wide: Assignment to unstimulated subsets succeeded for only a minor fraction of the alloreactive clones.

The CDR3 has 17 amino acids. Looked up from germline, CDR1 is LGHNA and CDR2 is YSLEER. V shed 4 bases and J 3 bases; nucleotides not matched to a gene: 11. The table came from immunoSEQ multiplex PCR; TCRdb's copy has only in-frame clones and leaves some out. Of roughly 97,000 clones detected, roughly 92% appear once; the ten largest clones hold approximately 0.62%. Regarding this clone: Its antigen is as yet unknown.

The receptor comes from a human donor in good health. The V call is TRBV4-3, the J call TRBJ2-3; TRBD2 aligns across 9 bases. What was sequenced was Tregs sorted from blood. CDR3: CASSPSPGLASTDTQYF. The CDR3 nucleotides are TGCGCCAGCAGCCCCTCCCCTGGACTAGCGAGTACAGATACGCAGTATTTT.